The T cell receptor (beta chain) described here comes from a study of T cell responses to AZD1222 COVID-19 vaccine. Findings of the study overall: Clonal diversity may have been underestimated in mostly white British donors.

Assay: immunoSEQ multiplex PCR; the TCRdb copy retains only in-frame clones and omits some. In the table there are 95,000 to 150,000 clones, roughly 87% of which are singletons. Comments on this clone: Its antigen is undetermined.

The origin of this receptor is an adult in good health. Specimen: peripheral blood, collected on day 0 of AZD1222 vaccination.

Written as DNA, the CDR3 is TGCGCCAGCAGCGGGACAGGGGATGTCTACGAGCAGTACTTC. The encoded protein is CASSGTGDVYEQYF. This chain connects TRBV5-1 to TRBJ2-7; 10 nucleotides align to TRBD1. The CDR3 loop spans 14 amino acids. CDR1 and CDR2 from the germline V gene are SGHRS and YFSETQ. Germline trimming cut 4 bases from V and 3 bases from J; bases unmatched to any gene: 4. The whole variable domain, remainder taken from reference TRBV5-1 and TRBJ2-7, is KAGVTQTPRYLIKTRGQQVTLSCSPISGHRSVSWYQQTPGQGLQFLFEYFSETQRNKGNFPGRFSGRQFSNSRSEMNVSTLELGDSALYLCASSGTGDVYEQYFGPGTRLTVT.